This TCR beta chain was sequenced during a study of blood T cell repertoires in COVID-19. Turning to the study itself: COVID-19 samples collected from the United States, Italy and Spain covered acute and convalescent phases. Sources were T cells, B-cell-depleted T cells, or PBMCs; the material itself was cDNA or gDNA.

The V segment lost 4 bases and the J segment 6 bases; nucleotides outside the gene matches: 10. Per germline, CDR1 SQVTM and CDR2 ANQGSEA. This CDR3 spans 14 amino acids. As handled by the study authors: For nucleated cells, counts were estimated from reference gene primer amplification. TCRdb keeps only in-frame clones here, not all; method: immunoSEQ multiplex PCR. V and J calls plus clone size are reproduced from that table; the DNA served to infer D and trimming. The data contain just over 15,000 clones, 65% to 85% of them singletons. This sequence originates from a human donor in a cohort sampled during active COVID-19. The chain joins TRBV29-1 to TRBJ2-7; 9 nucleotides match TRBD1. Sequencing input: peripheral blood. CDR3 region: CSVAVGTGYGEQYF. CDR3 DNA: TGCAGCGTTGCGGTTGGGACAGGGTATGGCGAGCAGTACTTC.